A selection of T cell receptor beta chains follows, all from one sample in a study of T-cell memory formation after mild COVID-19. TCRdb re-called the 5' RACE reads with MiXCR, one entry per CDR3 protein. This sample carries about 360,000 distinct CDR3 sequences, 13% to 15% of them seen once, and the ten largest clones take around a fifth. The material sequenced was PBMCs or a T cell subset sorted from them (not recorded which). The receptor source for this set is a man between 18 and 29 years old who had mild COVID-19 (a few samples of this study predate the infection). Cell type and time point are not known. CDR3s include the opening cysteine and the closing phenylalanine or tryptophan. A D gene is named only where the DNA matches it firmly. The size of a clone is reported for some rows only, either as once, few or many, or as a class for expanded clones.

V gene	clone size	J gene	D gene	CDR3 DNA	CDR3 protein
TRBV6-5	many	TRBJ2-5	TRBD2	TGTGCCAGCAGTTATACGGTGTCGGGGGGACCCCAAGAGACCCAGTACTTC	CASSYTVSGGPQETQYF
TRBV4-2	-	TRBJ2-5	-	TGTGCCAGCAGCCAAGATATCGGGATTCATGAGACCCAGTACTTC	CASSQDIGIHETQYF
TRBV28	-	TRBJ2-5	TRBD2	TGTGCCAGCACCCCGGGGGGGGTCCTTCAAGAGACCCAGTACTTC	CASTPGGVLQETQYF
TRBV12-3/TRBV12-4	few	TRBJ2-3	-	TGTGCCAGCAGTTTAGCGGATAGAGGGACGCAGTATTTT	CASSLADRGTQYF
TRBV6-6	few	TRBJ2-3	-	TGTGCCAGCAGTTACTCGAGAGGGGTCACAGATACGCAGTATTTT	CASSYSRGVTDTQYF
TRBV4-3	few	TRBJ2-3	-	TGCGCCAGCAGCCAAGATTATGAGGCGGCCCTCACAGATACGCAGTATTTT	CASSQDYEAALTDTQYF
TRBV5-1	few	TRBJ1-1	TRBD1	TGCGCCAGCAGCGTGACAGGGCGCACTGAAGCTTTCTTT	CASSVTGRTEAFF
TRBV6-2/TRBV6-3	few	TRBJ2-2	-	TGTGCCAGCAGTTACGTGGCCCGCAGAGGGGAGCTGTTTTTT	CASSYVARRGELFF
TRBV12-3/TRBV12-4	-	TRBJ1-2	-	TGTGCCAGCAGTTCGTATGGGGTATCCTATGGCTACACCTTC	CASSSYGVSYGYTF
TRBV24-1	-	TRBJ2-3	-	TGTGCCACCAGTGATACCGGGACTGGCACAGATACGCAGTATTTT	CATSDTGTGTDTQYF
TRBV27	-	TRBJ2-2	TRBD1	TGTGCCAGCAGCCGGACAGGGAAGGGCACCGGGGAGCTGTTTTTT	CASSRTGKGTGELFF
TRBV7-9	few	TRBJ1-6	-	TGTGCCAGCAGCTTAGCGCGGGAAACGTATTCACCCCTCCACTTT	CASSLARETYSPLHF
TRBV12-3/TRBV12-4	-	TRBJ2-3	-	TGTGCCAGCAGTTTTTCGATGCTGACCGATACGCAGTATTTT	CASSFSMLTDTQYF
TRBV12-3/TRBV12-4	-	TRBJ1-1	-	TGTGCCAGCAGCGTTGACACCATGAACACTGAAGCTTTCTTT	CASSVDTMNTEAFF
TRBV18	-	TRBJ2-5	TRBD2	TGTGCCAGCTCACCCAATTGGAGCGGGGGGAAAGAGACCCAGTACTTC	CASSPNWSGGKETQYF
TRBV24-1	-	TRBJ1-2	-	TGTGCCACCAGTGATTCGGACGGGAACTATGGCTACACCTTC	CATSDSDGNYGYTF
TRBV20-1	-	TRBJ2-5	TRBD1	TGCAGTGCCTGGGACAGGGTAAAAGAGACCCAGTACTTC	CSAWDRVKETQYF
TRBV12-3/TRBV12-4	-	TRBJ2-5	TRBD2	TGTGCCAGCAAACCCCCGGGACTAGCGGGGGAGACCCAGTACTTC	CASKPPGLAGETQYF
TRBV4-2	few	TRBJ2-1	-	TGTGCCAGCAGCTTGGAACTCAGCGGGCGATACAATGAGCAGTTCTTC	CASSLELSGRYNEQFF
TRBV29-1	-	TRBJ1-2	-	TGCAGCGTTGGAGAGGGGCCCCCTTTTAGCTATGGCTACACCTTC	CSVGEGPPFSYGYTF
TRBV15	few	TRBJ2-2	-	TGTGCCACCAGCAGCGGACTAACCCCGAACACCGGGGAGCTGTTTTTT	CATSSGLTPNTGELFF
TRBV4-3	-	TRBJ2-1	TRBD2	TGCGCCAGCAGCCAGGGGTTAATTAGCGGGGACTACAATGAGCAGTTCTTC	CASSQGLISGDYNEQFF
TRBV12-3/TRBV12-4	-	TRBJ2-7	TRBD1	TGTGCCAGCACCTCGTCCGGGACAGAGGGCTACGAGCAGTACTTC	CASTSSGTEGYEQYF
TRBV6-5	few	TRBJ2-5	TRBD1	TGTGCCAGCAGGGGGGACAGGGGTTGGCAGACCCAGTACTTC	CASRGDRGWQTQYF
TRBV7-9	-	TRBJ2-5	-	TGTGCCAGCAGCCCTTCGGGTCGGGTTAAAGAGACCCAGTACTTC	CASSPSGRVKETQYF
TRBV9	-	TRBJ2-3	-	TGTGCCAGCAGCGTAGTGGTGGACACAGATACGCAGTATTTT	CASSVVVDTDTQYF
TRBV7-9	-	TRBJ1-2	TRBD1	TGTGCCGGAAATACAGGGGGCGCGAATGGCTACACCTTC	CAGNTGGANGYTF
TRBV4-2	-	TRBJ2-3	-	TGTGCCAGCAGCAAACTAGGGAGCACAGATACGCAGTATTTT	CASSKLGSTDTQYF
TRBV6-5	-	TRBJ1-1	TRBD1	TGTGCCAGCAGTTCCGGGACAGGGTACTATTATGGTGAAGCTTTCTTT	CASSSGTGYYYGEAFF
TRBV9	few	TRBJ1-1	-	TGTGCCAGCAGCGTACATAGCGGGAACACTGAAGCTTTCTTT	CASSVHSGNTEAFF
TRBV2	few	TRBJ2-7	-	TGTGCCAGCAGCAACTCCTACGAGCAGTACTTC	CASSNSYEQYF
TRBV5-1	few	TRBJ2-2	-	TGCGCCAGCAGCTTGGTCCCGAACACCGGGGAGCTGTTTTTT	CASSLVPNTGELFF
TRBV20-1	few	TRBJ2-3	TRBD1	TGCAGTGCTCGGGACAGGGTGGTCTCAGATACGCAGTATTTT	CSARDRVVSDTQYF
TRBV4-1	-	TRBJ1-2	-	TGCGCCAGCAGCCAAGATCTAAGAGTCTCCTATGGCTACACCTTC	CASSQDLRVSYGYTF
TRBV5-1	-	TRBJ1-2	TRBD1	TGCGCCAGCAGCTCGGGACAGTCCTATGGCTACACCTTC	CASSSGQSYGYTF
TRBV18	few	TRBJ1-3	-	TGTGCCAGCTCACCACCGGACACCTCTGGAAACACCATATATTTT	CASSPPDTSGNTIYF
TRBV13	-	TRBJ2-1	TRBD2	TGTGCCAGCAGCTGGGGACTAGCGGCTTCCTACAATGAGCAGTTCTTC	CASSWGLAASYNEQFF
TRBV6-1	few	TRBJ1-6	-	TGTGCCAGCAGTGAAGCACGGAGTTCACCCCTCCACTTT	CASSEARSSPLHF
TRBV3-1	-	TRBJ1-4	-	TGTGCCAGCAGCCAAGGGGGGCACGGTGAAAAACTGTTTTTT	CASSQGGHGEKLFF
TRBV6-5	-	TRBJ2-1	TRBD2	TGTGCCAGCAGTTACTCGGGACTAGTACTGTTCTTC	CASSYSGLVLFF
TRBV5-6	-	TRBJ1-2	TRBD1	TGTGCCAGCAGCTCCCGGGACAGGGATTATGGCTACACCTTC	CASSSRDRDYGYTF
TRBV24-1	few	TRBJ2-1	TRBD1	TGTGCCACCAGTGACTTTCGGGACAGGGTCGGAAATGAGCAGTTCTTC	CATSDFRDRVGNEQFF
TRBV3-1	many	TRBJ2-5	-	TGTGCCAGCAGCCATCGGACGCGTGCAGGGTTGAAGACCCAGTACTTC	CASSHRTRAGLKTQYF
TRBV4-1	few	TRBJ1-1	-	TGCGCCAGCAGCCAAGTCTGGGGAGGGACTGAAGCTTTCTTT	CASSQVWGGTEAFF
TRBV12-3/TRBV12-4	-	TRBJ1-1	-	TGTGCCAGCAGCCTCAATCGGGGCTTCACTGAAGCTTTCTTT	CASSLNRGFTEAFF
TRBV7-7	once	TRBJ2-3	TRBD2	TGTGCTAGCAGCGTTGGACTAGCGGGGACTACAGATACGCAGTATTTT	CASSVGLAGTTDTQYF
TRBV15	few	TRBJ2-5	TRBD2	TGTGCCACCAGCAAGGGACTAACCGAAGAGACCCAGTACTTC	CATSKGLTEETQYF
TRBV19	few	TRBJ1-1	-	TGTGCCAGTACGGGATATACTGAAGCTTTCTTT	CASTGYTEAFF
TRBV29-1	few	TRBJ2-3	TRBD1	TGCAGCGCCGTTGACAGGGGTAGGGCAGATACGCAGTATTTT	CSAVDRGRADTQYF
TRBV18	-	TRBJ2-1	-	TGTGCCAGCTCACCACCGGGGGGAAGCTCCTACAATGAGCAGTTCTTC	CASSPPGGSSYNEQFF
TRBV9	-	TRBJ2-3	TRBD2	TGTGCCAGCAAGAGTCTAGCGGGGGGGCCCGCAGATACGCAGTATTTT	CASKSLAGGPADTQYF
TRBV20-1	-	TRBJ2-1	TRBD1	TGCAGTGCTAGAGACCCGGGACAGCGCTCCTACAATGAGCAGTTCTTC	CSARDPGQRSYNEQFF
TRBV5-1	few	TRBJ1-1	-	TGCGCCAGCAGCTCGAGGACGGTGAACACTGAAGCTTTCTTT	CASSSRTVNTEAFF
TRBV29-1	few	TRBJ1-5	TRBD1	TGCAGCGTTGAAGGTGGACAGGGAGGTCAGCCCCAGCATTTT	CSVEGGQGGQPQHF